This T cell receptor (beta chain) was documented in a study of cytomegalovirus exposure and HLA in healthy donors (dated by TCRdb to 2015 to 2018). A note on the overall study: An earlier analysis of around 600 of the donors reported 276 Gb of sequence data and roughly 100 million unique TCR beta sequences from 150 million to 200 million T cells. Roughly 310 gigabases of sequencing data and approximately 85 million unique TCR sequences were included in an early release covering several hundred HLA-typed donors. Of the roughly 410 genotyped donors, 80% to 90% were placed in the genetic ancestry cluster associated with self-reported Caucasian donors. The study was designed to test whether signatures of past pathogen exposure could be identified by cataloging public T cell receptors. The T cell repertoires of several hundred subjects were profiled by immunosequencing and related to cytomegalovirus serostatus. Besides the first cohort of roughly 700 subjects, a separate validation cohort made up of about 120 different subjects was used. To predict cytomegalovirus infection status, the study combined high-throughput TCR immunosequencing, statistical association of individual TCRs with disease status, and machine learning. A later analysis re-examined previously published TCR beta repertoires from 610 or so donors and added high-resolution HLA genotyping to investigate patterns of TCR occurrence. The later analysis used no new phenotypic data to find candidate immune exposures, relying instead on TCR beta sequences and their occurrence across donors. To decide whether each TCR beta V gene segment behaved as functional or pseudogenic, an earlier analysis of 587 of the donors relied on high-throughput TCR beta sequencing. Donor age, sex, ethnicity and CMV serostatus were compiled together with the repertoire data. Genome-wide SNP genotypes for about three fifths of the roughly 700 donors were used in a later genetic analysis, which treated that subset as a discovery cohort. All discovery cohort repertoires had been generated on a single sequencing platform. HLA typing included class I and class II loci at four-digit resolution. The number of donors typed differed by locus, with 629-630 for A, B, C, DRB1 and DQB1, 522 for DQA1, over 600 for DPA1, and approximately 470 for DPB1. About five DR-DQ haplotypes were treated as single units for association and clustering because of strong linkage in the cohort. Across some 400 genotyped donors of the cohort, an average of about 240,000 unique TCR beta nucleotide sequences per donor were sequenced, and approximately 17% of those sequences were non-productive.

The cohort was made up of about 610 healthy bone marrow donors. Cohort members were all nominally healthy when sampled, although unrecorded immune exposures were likely present. The donor was CMV seropositive and belonged to the group of more than 250 seropositive cohort members. A peripheral blood sample was collected from each donor, and TCR beta sequencing was performed on peripheral blood mononuclear cells. Genomic DNA extraction from the blood cell samples was performed with the Qiagen DNeasy Blood Extraction Kit. Concerning this clone: This receptor's antigen is unknown. No base quality values were provided; no much bigger clone lies one nucleotide off.

The method behind the library was the immunoSEQ multiplex PCR assay. For the multiplex PCR, a mixture combining 60 forward primers for TCR Vbeta segments and 13 reverse primers for TCR Jbeta segments was used. Amplification of the CDR3 region of rearranged TCR beta genes was performed with a multiplex PCR assay on genomic DNA. On the Illumina HiSeq System, the amplified TCR beta libraries were sequenced as 87-base-pair reads. As for the original processing: Across the 666 repertoires, a later analysis counted around 80 million unique TCR beta chains, 9.5 million to 12 million of which were shared by at least two donors. Raw reads were error-corrected and collapsed into unique sequences by a nearest-neighbor algorithm in which closely related sequences were merged to remove PCR and sequencing errors. CDR3 sequences were aligned to IMGT reference sequences to assign V, D and J gene segments. For a sequence to be retained, a match of at least six nucleotides was required to both a V gene segment and a J gene segment. Rearrangements were classified as productive when the CDR3 lacked stop codons and remained in frame with V and J, and all other rearrangements were classified as non-productive. Following IMGT convention, CDR3 was defined as the stretch from the second conserved V-encoded cysteine up to the conserved J-encoded phenylalanine. Sequences without an unambiguous match to a single V gene segment were excluded from the earlier analysis of 450 to 750 of the donors. In an earlier analysis of several hundred of the donors, V segments were called functional above 56.7% productive rearrangements and were called segregating when the between-donor standard deviation exceeded 5%. A statistical classification framework was built for diagnosing cytomegalovirus status from the catalog of TCR beta chain sequences. In a later analysis, TCR nucleotide sequences were compared against IMGT/GENE-DB human TR gene sequences so that V and J genes could be assigned. In a later analysis, CDR3 sequences and most-parsimonious VDJ recombination scenarios were assigned using the TCRdist pipeline. A later analysis defined each TCR beta chain by its CDR3 amino acid sequence plus V-gene family, and excluded reads lacking a unique V-gene family. In a later analysis, 550 to 650 highly shared, low-generation-probability nucleotide sequences were removed to address suspected cross-contamination and a sequencing artifact. For each public chain, a later analysis derived a clonal expansion index from normalized ranks of inferred template counts within each repertoire. In a later analysis, generation probabilities were computed with a VDJ recombination model fitted to out-of-frame rearrangements, and the resulting probabilities were checked against IGoR. In a later analysis, hypergeometric tests were used to score TCR-TCR, TCR-HLA and TCR-CMV co-occurrence, with a repertoire-size bias correction applied to TCR pairs. False discovery rates were estimated in a later analysis by permuting HLA or CMV assignments 20 times. In a later analysis, co-occurring TCRs were grouped using DBSCAN, with TCRdist sequence similarity added in when clustering inside HLA-allele-positive subsets. Repertoires with fewer than 30,000 or more than 120,000 public chains, plus five repertoires with anomalous nucleotide sharing, were excluded from co-occurrence clustering. The immuneACCESS repertoire file appears here via TCRdb, limited to in-frame rearrangements. These files lack a portion of the clones; in checked studies, under half of the deficit traces to unresolved V genes, and the cause of the others is not known. The V and J calls and clone size are taken from that table; D and trimming were inferred from the DNA. Counted in this sample were about 190,000 clones; roughly 86% of them appeared once. The ten largest account for around 3.7% of the sample.

Looking up the germline V gene (reference sequence) yields CDR1 SGHNT and CDR2 YYREEE. The CDR3 runs 14 amino acids, cysteine and phenylalanine included. The only DNA kept is the CDR3, 42 bases in frame from the first base. Germline trimming amounts to 4 bases on V and 6 bases on J, with 10 as the count of junction bases outside the gene matches. General findings and caveats noted by the study authors: In an earlier analysis of some 500 of the donors, most TCR beta V segments appeared in productive rearrangements about 87% or about 30% of the time, broadly matching IMGT annotations. The 87-base-pair reads could not distinguish some IMGT-functional V segments, including TRBV6-2 and TRBV6-3, so those segments were excluded. According to a later genetic analysis, donors in an Asian-associated ancestry cluster had fewer N-insertions in productive TCRs than the roughly 670-donor mean. Linkage disequilibrium might explain the correlated functional status among segregating V segments, but an unknown experimental factor could not be ruled out. The study gave a list of under 200 TCR beta chains associated with cytomegalovirus. The only immune exposure information available for the cohort was CMV serostatus. A further reported finding was that TCR beta sequences accurately predicted the HLA-A and HLA-B alleles for most subjects in the first cohort. In a later analysis, several top co-occurrence clusters were reported to appear linked to parvovirus B19, influenza, CMV and Epstein-Barr virus. Because HLA typing was unavailable for some donors at each locus, only the typed subset was used in association tests. When HLA alleles, especially DR and DQ, strongly co-occurred, attributing TCR associations to individual alleles was difficult. Cytomegalovirus status was reported to be diagnosed by the classifier with high specificity and sensitivity in both the original and validation cohorts. In a later genetic analysis, a missense DCLRE1C variant was associated with V-gene and J-gene trimming of TCR beta chains, and the association was replicated in an independent cohort. Compared with equally common non-associated chains, HLA-associated TCR beta chains in a later analysis were more clonally expanded and had lower generation probabilities. Because counts were too low, some 17 rarely observed V segments, including chromosome 9 orphons, were left out of the earlier analysis of 587 of the donors. Presence/absence analyses assumed roughly uniform sequencing depth across donors, an assumption that may not hold. Most CMV-associated TCR beta chains appeared to be HLA-restricted in a later analysis, and the HLA associations seemed to be driven largely by CMV exposure. A cluster of highly shared sequence variants was judged likely to represent a technical artifact of the sequencing pipeline. This cohort had only TCR beta chains sequenced, and the lack of alpha or paired-chain data limited which features could be detected. It was suggested by the authors that the approach could potentially be generalized to other disease states and immunological phenotypes. Across donors, most TCR sequences were observed very rarely, whereas some public TCRs were present in many individuals. A later analysis associated 16,951 TCR beta sequences with specific HLA alleles at a false discovery rate of 0.05. According to a later analysis, TCR association rates differed among HLA loci, with DRB1 alleles showing the most associated TCRs and HLA-C alleles showing the fewest. Three of the identified cytomegalovirus-associated TCR beta chains were confirmed in vitro to be specific for cytomegalovirus antigens.

This receptor was taken from a man in his forties in good health and CMV-seropositive. Recombination linked TRBV5-4 to TRBJ2-7, and TRBD1 aligns with 7 junction nucleotides. The sample taken for sequencing was PBMCs. The DNA sequence is TGTGCCAGCAGCCTAAGACAGGGTGGATCCGAGCAGTACTTC. This yields the protein CASSLRQGGSEQYF. Reference TRBV5-4 and TRBJ2-7 proteins supply the regions before and after the CDR3; the full variable domain is: ETGVTQSPTHLIKTRGQQVTLRCSSQSGHNTVSWYQQALGQGPQFIFQYYREEENGRGNFPPRFSGLQFPNYSSELNVNALELDDSALYLCASSLRQGGSEQYFGPGTRLTVT.